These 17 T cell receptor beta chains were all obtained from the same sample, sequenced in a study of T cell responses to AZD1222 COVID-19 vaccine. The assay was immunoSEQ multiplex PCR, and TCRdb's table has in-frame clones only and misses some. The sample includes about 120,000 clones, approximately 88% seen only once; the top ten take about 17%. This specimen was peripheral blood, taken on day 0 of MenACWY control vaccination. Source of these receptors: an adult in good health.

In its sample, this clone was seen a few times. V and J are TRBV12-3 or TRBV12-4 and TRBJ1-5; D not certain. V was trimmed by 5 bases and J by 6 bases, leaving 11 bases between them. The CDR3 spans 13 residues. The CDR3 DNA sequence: TGTGCCAGCAGTCTAACCGGCGGTCAGCCCCAGCATTTT. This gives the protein CASSLTGGQPQHF.

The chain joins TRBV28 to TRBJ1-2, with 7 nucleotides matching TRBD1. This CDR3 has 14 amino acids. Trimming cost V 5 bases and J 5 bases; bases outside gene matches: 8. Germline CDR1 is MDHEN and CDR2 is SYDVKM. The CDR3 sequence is CASSLGGAVYGYTF. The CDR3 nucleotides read TGTGCCAGCAGTCTAGGGGGCGCAGTATATGGCTACACCTTC.

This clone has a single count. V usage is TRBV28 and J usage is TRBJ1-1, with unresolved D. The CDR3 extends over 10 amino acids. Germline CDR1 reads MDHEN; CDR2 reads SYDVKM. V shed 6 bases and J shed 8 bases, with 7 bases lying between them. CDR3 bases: TGTGCCAGCAGCTCGACCGAAGCTTTCTTT. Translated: CASSSTEAFF.

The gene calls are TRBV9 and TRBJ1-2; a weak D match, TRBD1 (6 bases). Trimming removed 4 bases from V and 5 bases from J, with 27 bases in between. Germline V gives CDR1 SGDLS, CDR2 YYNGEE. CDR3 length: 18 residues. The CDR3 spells CASSPRGGREDPSYGYTF. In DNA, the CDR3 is TGTGCCAGCAGCCCGAGGGGGGGCAGGGAGGACCCATCTTATGGCTACACCTTC.

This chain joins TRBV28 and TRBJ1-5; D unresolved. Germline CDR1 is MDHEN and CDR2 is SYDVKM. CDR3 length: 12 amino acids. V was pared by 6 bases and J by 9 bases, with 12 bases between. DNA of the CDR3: TGTGCCAGCAGCCCCCCGGCGAGGCCCCAGCATTTT. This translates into CASSPPARPQHF.

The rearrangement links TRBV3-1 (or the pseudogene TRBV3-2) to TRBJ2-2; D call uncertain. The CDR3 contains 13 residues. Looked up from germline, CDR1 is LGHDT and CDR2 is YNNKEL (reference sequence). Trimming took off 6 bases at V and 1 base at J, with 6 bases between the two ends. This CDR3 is CASSPRNTGELFF. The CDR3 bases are TGTGCCAGCAGTCCAAGGAACACCGGGGAGCTGTTTTTT.

CDR3: CASSLYQGKSSEQYF. The CDR3 coding sequence is TGCGCCAGCAGCTTGTACCAGGGGAAGTCCAGCGAGCAGTACTTC. The V call is TRBV5-1, the J call TRBJ2-7; the D gene is possibly TRBD1 (6 bases). Germline-derived CDR1 and CDR2 are SGHRS and YFSETQ. Trimming took off 1 base at V and 6 bases at J, with 17 bases between the two ends. The CDR3 spans 15 residues.

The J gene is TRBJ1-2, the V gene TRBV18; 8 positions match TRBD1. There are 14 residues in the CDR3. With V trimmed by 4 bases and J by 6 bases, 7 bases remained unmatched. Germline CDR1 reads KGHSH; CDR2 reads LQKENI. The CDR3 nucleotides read TGTGCCAGCTCACTATTTCAGGGGGCCGATGGCTACACCTTC. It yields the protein CASSLFQGADGYTF.

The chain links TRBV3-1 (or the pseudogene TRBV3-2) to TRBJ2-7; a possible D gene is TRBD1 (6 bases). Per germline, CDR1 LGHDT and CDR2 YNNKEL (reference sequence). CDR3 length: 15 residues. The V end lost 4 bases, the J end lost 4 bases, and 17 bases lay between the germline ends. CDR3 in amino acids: CASSPSRGGRYEQYF. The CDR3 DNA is TGTGCCAGCAGCCCCTCTCGAGGGGGTCGATACGAGCAGTACTTC.

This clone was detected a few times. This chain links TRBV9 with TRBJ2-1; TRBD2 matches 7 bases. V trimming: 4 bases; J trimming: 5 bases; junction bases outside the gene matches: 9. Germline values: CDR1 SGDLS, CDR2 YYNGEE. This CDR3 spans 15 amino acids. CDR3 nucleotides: TGTGCCAGCAGCCCCGGACTAGTAGGGGACAATGAGCAGTTCTTC. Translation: CASSPGLVGDNEQFF.

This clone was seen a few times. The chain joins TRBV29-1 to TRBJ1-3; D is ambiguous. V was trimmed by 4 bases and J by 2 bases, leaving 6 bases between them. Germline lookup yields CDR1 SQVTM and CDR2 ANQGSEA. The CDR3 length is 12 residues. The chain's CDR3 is CSVVPAGNTIYF. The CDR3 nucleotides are TGCAGCGTTGTTCCAGCTGGAAACACCATATATTTT.

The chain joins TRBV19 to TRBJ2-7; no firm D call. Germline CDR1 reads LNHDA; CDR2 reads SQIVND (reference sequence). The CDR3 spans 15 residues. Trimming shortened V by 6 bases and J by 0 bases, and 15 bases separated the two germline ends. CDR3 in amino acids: CASSNYPMSSYEQYF. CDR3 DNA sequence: TGTGCCAGTAGCAACTACCCGATGAGCTCCTACGAGCAGTACTTC. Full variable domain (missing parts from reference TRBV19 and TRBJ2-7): DGGITQSPKYLFRKEGQNVTLSCEQNLNHDAMYWYRQDPGQGLRLIYYSQIVNDFQKGDIAEGYSVSREKKESFPLTVTSAQKNPTAFYLCASSNYPMSSYEQYFGPGTRLTVT.

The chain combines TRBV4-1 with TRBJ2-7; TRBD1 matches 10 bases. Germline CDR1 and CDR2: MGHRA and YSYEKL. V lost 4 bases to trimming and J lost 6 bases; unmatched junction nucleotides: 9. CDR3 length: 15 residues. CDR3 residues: CASSPQVGTGVEQYF. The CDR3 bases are TGCGCCAGCAGCCCACAGGTAGGGACAGGGGTCGAGCAGTACTTC.

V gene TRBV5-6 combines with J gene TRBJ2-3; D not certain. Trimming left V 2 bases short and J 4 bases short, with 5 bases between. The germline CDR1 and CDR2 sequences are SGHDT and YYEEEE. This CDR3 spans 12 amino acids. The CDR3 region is CASSFLADTQYF. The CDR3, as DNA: TGTGCCAGCAGCTTTTTGGCAGATACGCAGTATTTT.

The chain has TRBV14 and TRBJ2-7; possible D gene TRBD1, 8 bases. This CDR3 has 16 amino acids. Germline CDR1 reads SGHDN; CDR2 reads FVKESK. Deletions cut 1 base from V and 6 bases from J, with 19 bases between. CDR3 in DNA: TGTGCCAGCAGCCAAGGGATTAGGACAGGGAGGGTCGAGCAGTACTTC. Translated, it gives CASSQGIRTGRVEQYF.

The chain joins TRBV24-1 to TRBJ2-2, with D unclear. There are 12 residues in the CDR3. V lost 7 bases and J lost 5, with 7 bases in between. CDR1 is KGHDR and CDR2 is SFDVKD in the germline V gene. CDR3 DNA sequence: TGTGCCACCAGACTCCCGACCGGGGAGCTGTTTTTT. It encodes CATRLPTGELFF.

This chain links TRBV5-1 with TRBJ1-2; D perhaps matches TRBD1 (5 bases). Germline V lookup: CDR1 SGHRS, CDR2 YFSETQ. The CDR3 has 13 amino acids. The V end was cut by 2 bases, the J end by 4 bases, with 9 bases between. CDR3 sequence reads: CASSFEGSYGYTF. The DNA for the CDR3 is TGCGCCAGCAGCTTTGAGGGGAGCTATGGCTACACCTTC.